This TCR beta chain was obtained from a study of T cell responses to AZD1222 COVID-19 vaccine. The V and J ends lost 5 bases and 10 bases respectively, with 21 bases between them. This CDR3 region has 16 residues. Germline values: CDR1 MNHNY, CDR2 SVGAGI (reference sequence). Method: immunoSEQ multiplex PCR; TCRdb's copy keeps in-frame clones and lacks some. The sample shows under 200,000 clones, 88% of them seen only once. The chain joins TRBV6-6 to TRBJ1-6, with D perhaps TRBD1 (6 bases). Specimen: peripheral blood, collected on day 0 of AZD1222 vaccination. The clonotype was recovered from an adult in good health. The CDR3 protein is CASSPRDTILHSPLHF. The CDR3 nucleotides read TGTGCCAGCAGTCCCCGGGACACAATCCTACACTCACCCCTCCACTTT.